Listed here are 11 T cell receptor beta chains from one sample, sequenced in a study of identical twins. TCRdb recomputed calls from the 5' RACE reads with MiXCR, one row per CDR3 protein. The sample includes some 1,600,000 distinct CDR3 sequences, under 35% seen only once; the top ten take over 0.25%. Source material: cord blood. The receptors shown here come from a newborn girl in good health.

With respect to this clonotype: A single base separates this from a much larger clone, so it may be a read error. The chain links TRBV29-1 to TRBJ2-3; D uncertain. Trimming stripped 6 bases from V and 0 bases from J, with 13 bases between. The germline gives CDR1 SQVTM, CDR2 ANQGSEA. CDR3 length: 14 amino acids. The CDR3 DNA reads TGCAGCGTGGGGTTGGACGGTAGCACAGATACGCAGTATTTT. Protein product: CSVGLDGSTDTQYF.

This clonotype has more than one count but fewer than ten. The chain combines TRBV29-1 with TRBJ2-3, with TRBD1 identical over 8 bases. With V trimmed by 7 bases and J by 4 bases, 7 bases remained unmatched. Germline loops: CDR1 SQVTM, CDR2 ANQGSEA. The CDR3 spans 13 residues. CDR3 sequence: CSAGQGRPDTQYF. CDR3 in DNA: TGCAGCGCCGGACAGGGCCGGCCAGATACGCAGTATTTT.

This chain uses TRBV5-1 with TRBJ2-3; TRBD1 agrees at 8 bases. Germline V lookup: CDR1 SGHRS, CDR2 YFSETQ. The CDR3 loop spans 15 amino acids. The junction had 6 bases not matched to a gene; V was cut back by 1 base and J by 5 bases. The CDR3 DNA reads TGCGCCAGCAGCTTGTTCGGGACAGGTAAAGATACGCAGTATTTT. This sequence encodes CASSLFGTGKDTQYF. The variable domain in full, completed from reference TRBV5-1 and TRBJ2-3, reads KAGVTQTPRYLIKTRGQQVTLSCSPISGHRSVSWYQQTPGQGLQFLFEYFSETQRNKGNFPGRFSGRQFSNSRSEMNVSTLELGDSALYLCASSLFGTGKDTQYFGPGTRLTVL.

Worth noting for this clonotype: A much larger clone lies a single base off, so this may be a read error. J is TRBJ2-3 and V is TRBV29-1, with 8 bases aligning to TRBD1. The CDR3 is made up of 15 amino acids. Germline CDR1 reads SQVTM; CDR2 reads ANQGSEA. The CDR3 sequence is CGVAFGQGGTDTQYF. The DNA for the CDR3 is TGCGGCGTTGCCTTTGGACAGGGTGGGACAGATACGCAGTATTTT.

This clonotype was seen a handful of times. The rearrangement joins TRBV9 to TRBJ2-1; 9 positions match TRBD2. The CDR3 runs to 16 residues. CDR1 is SGDLS and CDR2 is YYNGEE in the germline V gene. The trim removed 1 base at V and 0 bases at J, leaving 2 bases unmatched. The CDR3 region is CASSVRRGGSYNEQFF. In nucleotides, the CDR3 is TGTGCCAGCAGCGTAAGGCGGGGGGGCTCCTACAATGAGCAGTTCTTC.

V usage is TRBV7-2 and J usage is TRBJ2-1; 7 bases agree with TRBD2. Germline V gene lookup returns CDR1 SGHTA and CDR2 FQGNSA. The CDR3 is 13 amino acids. With V trimmed by 0 bases and J by 15 bases, 8 bases remained unmatched. CDR3 sequence: CASSLAATSLGFF. The CDR3 region has the DNA TGTGCCAGCAGCTTAGCGGCGACTAGCCTCGGGTTCTTC.

The chain has TRBV10-3 and TRBJ2-4, with D tentatively TRBD2 (5 bases). Gene TRBJ2-7 matches the end of the DNA better, so the J call may be wrong. Germline loops: CDR1 ENHRY, CDR2 SYGVKD. CDR3 length: 12 residues. This CDR3 is CASRELMREQYF. CDR3 coding DNA: TGTGCCTCCCGGGAACTTATGCGCGAGCAGTACTTC.

The chain has TRBV6-5 and TRBJ1-6; maybe TRBD1 (6 bases). The CDR3 contains 13 residues. Per the germline V gene, CDR1 is MNHEY and CDR2 is SVGAGI. Deletions cut 10 bases from V and 8 bases from J, with 15 bases between. CDR3: CAIRGGAHSPLHF. The CDR3 DNA reads TGTGCCATACGCGGGGGGGCACATTCACCCCTCCACTTT.

The CDR3 DNA is TGCAGTGCTAGAGAAGGCCGGGTCTATGGCTACACCTTC. Residues: CSAREGRVYGYTF. The rearrangement links TRBV20-1 to TRBJ1-2, with D unresolved. The V gene lost 0 bases and the J gene lost 4 bases, with 9 bases spanning the gap. Germline V lookup: CDR1 DFQATT, CDR2 SNEGSKA (reference sequence). The CDR3 sequence is 13 residues long.

Written as DNA, the CDR3 is TGCAGTGCCGTACCTCAGGGGAGAAACTATGGCTACACCTTC. Its translation: CSAVPQGRNYGYTF. The chain couples TRBV20-1 to TRBJ1-2; D may be TRBD1 (6 bases). The CDR3 totals 14 residues. Germline V gives CDR1 DFQATT, CDR2 SNEGSKA (reference sequence). The V end lost 6 bases, the J end lost 2 bases, and 16 bases lay between the germline ends.

The rearrangement joins TRBV29-1 to TRBJ1-1; D gene uncertain. The CDR3 contains 13 residues. The ends were cut back, 0 bases at V and 1 base at J, with 6 bases in the middle. Germline values: CDR1 SQVTM, CDR2 ANQGSEA. The CDR3: CSVEDGRNTEAFF. The CDR3 coding sequence is TGCAGCGTTGAAGATGGGCGGAACACTGAAGCTTTCTTT. Complete variable domain (other parts from reference TRBV29-1 and TRBJ1-1): SAVISQKPSRDICQRGTSLTIQCQVDSQVTMMFWYRQQPGQSLTLIATANQGSEATYESGFVIDKFPISRPNLTFSTLTVSNMSPEDSSIYLCSVEDGRNTEAFFGQGTRLTVV.